The 12 T cell receptor beta chains in this list originate from one sample, sequenced in a study of vaccination effects on CD4 cells after COVID-19. Peptide-pool stimulation followed by sequencing identified expanded antigen-specific CD4+ clonotypes in the ViraFEST assay. Following 10 days of culture, CD4+ T cells were isolated. Vaccine administered to participants consisted of two doses of either BNT162b2 or mRNA-1273. These receptors' antigens are unknown. Assay: immunoSEQ multiplex PCR; the TCRdb copy retains only in-frame clones and omits some. The repertoire includes about 31,000 clones, approximately 60% of them detected once, and around 9% sits in the top ten. The sample consisted of CD4+ T cells from PBMCs cultured with SARS-CoV-2 spike peptides, taken after COVID-19 vaccination. These receptors were collected from a human donor who received a COVID-19 vaccine.

V usage is TRBV5-1 and J usage is TRBJ2-7; D is unclear. V was pared by 2 bases and J by 4 bases, with 4 bases between. This CDR3 has 11 residues. Germline lookup yields CDR1 SGHRS and CDR2 YFSETQ. The CDR3 spells CASSFEYEQYF. In DNA form, the CDR3 reads TGCGCCAGCAGCTTTGAGTACGAGCAGTACTTC.

This clone was picked up one time. In nucleotides, the CDR3 is TGTGCCAGCAGTTCCAGGGGGACCCAGTACTTC. Translation: CASSSRGTQYF. The chain joins TRBV12-3 or TRBV12-4 to TRBJ2-5; perhaps TRBD1 as D (6 bases). Trimming cost V 4 bases and J 7 bases, with 7 bases left between them. CDR3 length: 11 amino acids.

This chain connects TRBV5-1 to TRBJ2-7; D is possibly TRBD1 or TRBD2 (5 bases each). CDR1 and CDR2 from the germline V gene are SGHRS and YFSETQ. This CDR3 is built from 14 residues. V dropped 6 bases and J dropped 2 bases, with 15 bases sitting between them. Here the CDR3 reads CASILGDGAYEQYF. For the CDR3, the DNA is TGCGCCAGCATTCTCGGGGACGGAGCCTACGAGCAGTACTTC.

This chain links TRBV5-6 with TRBJ2-7, with a possible D match to TRBD2 (6 bases). CDR1 is SGHDT, CDR2 YYEEEE, per germline. This CDR3 spans 15 amino acids. Deletions cut 1 base from V and 1 base from J, with 12 bases between. The CDR3 sequence: CASSLRFGGSYEQYF. CDR3 DNA sequence: TGTGCCAGCAGCTTGAGGTTCGGGGGATCCTACGAGCAGTACTTC.

Concerning this clone itself: Other DNA sequences in this specimen translate into the identical CDR3. This rearrangement joins TRBV14 to TRBJ2-2; the D is unclear. Trimming stripped 1 base from V and 5 bases from J, with 2 bases between. This CDR3 has 12 residues. The V gene's germline CDR1 is SGHDN and CDR2 FVKESK. The CDR3 is CASSQVTGELFF. CDR3 nucleotides: TGTGCCAGCAGCCAAGTAACCGGGGAGCTGTTTTTT.

This clone was picked up a small number of times. The chain is built from TRBV5-6 and TRBJ1-1, with 10 bases aligning to TRBD1. The CDR3 has 13 residues. V dropped 6 bases and J dropped 4; count of bases not matched to a gene: 3. The germline V gene encodes CDR1 SGHDT and CDR2 YYEEEE. As DNA, the CDR3 is TGTGCCAGCACTTGGACAGGGGGCACTGAAGCTTTCTTT. It is translated as CASTWTGGTEAFF.

V usage is TRBV7-9 and J usage is TRBJ1-1; no clear D gene. CDR1 and CDR2 (germline): SEHNR, FQNEAQ (reference sequence). V gave up 2 bases and J gave up 3 bases, with 25 bases separating them. CDR3 length: 19 residues. CDR3 nucleotides: TGTGCCAGCAGCTTAATTTGGGGTTTCATCGGCGTTGGGGACACTGAAGCTTTCTTT. Translating gives CASSLIWGFIGVGDTEAFF.

The rearrangement joins TRBV5-5 to TRBJ2-2; TRBD1 matches at 7 bases. The CDR3 loop spans 17 amino acids. CDR1 is SGHKS and CDR2 is YYEKEE in the germline V gene (reference sequence). The V segment lost 1 base and the J segment 2 bases; nucleotides outside the gene matches: 8. This chain's CDR3 is CASSLFGTVTNTGELFF. The CDR3 coding sequence is TGTGCCAGCAGCTTGTTTGGGACAGTGACAAACACCGGGGAGCTGTTTTTT.

This chain links TRBV7-9 with TRBJ2-7; tentative D call: TRBD1 (6 bases). The ends were cut back, 0 bases at V and 0 bases at J, with 18 bases in the middle. CDR3 size: 18 residues. Germline loops: CDR1 SEHNR, CDR2 FQNEAQ (reference sequence). In nucleotides, the CDR3 is TGTGCCAGCAGCTTAGCTCCCAAGGACAGCAAAAGCTCCTACGAGCAGTACTTC. This gives the protein CASSLAPKDSKSSYEQYF. The full variable domain, in which reference TRBV7-9 and TRBJ2-7 provide the parts outside the CDR3, is DTGVSQNPRHKITKRGQNVTFRCDPISEHNRLYWYRQTLGQGPEFLTYFQNEAQLEKSRLLSDRFSAERPKGSFSTLEIQRTEQGDSAMYLCASSLAPKDSKSSYEQYFGPGTRLTVT.

The chain employs TRBV4-1 and TRBJ1-2; D might be TRBD1 (5 bases). CDR3 length: 16 residues. V lost 2 bases and J 4 bases, leaving 17 bases between the germline ends. The V gene's germline CDR1 is MGHRA and CDR2 YSYEKL. In DNA, the CDR3 is TGCGCCAGCAGCCAACCGACAGCGATTAAGATCTATGGCTACACCTTC. This translates into CASSQPTAIKIYGYTF.

This clone was recorded a few times. V is TRBV25-1 and J is TRBJ2-3; TRBD1 agrees at 7 bases. The CDR3 loop spans 15 amino acids. Germline V gene sequence: CDR1 MGHDK, CDR2 SYGVNS. The junction had 14 bases not matched to a gene; V was cut back by 11 bases and J by 3 bases. The CDR3 here is CAAQRSPGGTDTQYF. In DNA form, the CDR3 reads TGTGCCGCTCAGAGAAGTCCAGGGGGTACAGATACGCAGTATTTT.

The chain combines TRBV12-1 with TRBJ1-5; TRBD1, the table's D call, was not compared with the DNA. TRBV12-1 is reported as a pseudogene. The CDR3 consists of 18 residues. CDR3 DNA: TGTGCCAGCAGCTTTGAATGGGACAGGAGCTATAGCAATCAGCCCCAGCATTTT. Residues: CASSFEWDRSYSNQPQHF.